Listed here are 20 T cell receptor beta chains from one sample, sequenced in a study of T cell changes during pregnancy in multiple sclerosis. Sequencing used immunoSEQ multiplex PCR; TCRdb keeps in-frame clones, though not all of them. The repertoire holds about 62,000 clones, with roughly nine tenths as singletons. This specimen was peripheral blood, taken in the first trimester of pregnancy. Every receptor here comes from a female donor with multiple sclerosis, enrolled in a pregnancy study.

This sequence joins TRBV6-5 and TRBJ2-5; the match to TRBD1 covers 7 bases. Germline V gene data show CDR1 as MNHEY and CDR2 as SVGAGI. The CDR3 runs to 13 residues. Trimming cost V 2 bases and J 9 bases; bases outside gene matches: 6. The CDR3 is CASSYDRQGAQYF. CDR3 DNA sequence: TGTGCCAGCAGTTACGACCGGCAGGGGGCCCAGTACTTC.

This clone was found once. This sequence joins TRBV18 and TRBJ2-1; TRBD2 matches 8 bases. V lost 2 bases to trimming and J lost 4 bases; unmatched junction nucleotides: 4. Germline CDR1 is KGHSH and CDR2 is LQKENI. The CDR3 covers 15 residues. CDR3 sequence (DNA): TGTGCCAGCTCACCAGTAACTAGCGGATACAATGAGCAGTTCTTC. This gives the protein CASSPVTSGYNEQFF.

The chain is built from TRBV5-6 and TRBJ1-3, with TRBD1 matching 9 bases. In germline, CDR1 is SGHDT, CDR2 YYEEEE. V was clipped by 5 bases and J by 3 bases; unmatched bases: 9. The CDR3 is 16 amino acids. CDR3 in amino acids: CASRGQGLRSGNTIYF. CDR3 in DNA: TGTGCCAGCAGGGGACAGGGTCTTCGTAGTGGAAACACCATATATTTT.

This chain uses TRBV5-1 with TRBJ2-5; the match to TRBD2 covers 11 bases. CDR1 is SGHRS, CDR2 YFSETQ, per germline. Unmatched junction bases numbered 10, after V lost 4 bases and J lost 5 bases. The CDR3 is 16 amino acids. CDR3 sequence reads: CASSLGTSGVGETQYF. DNA for the CDR3: TGCGCCAGCAGCCTCGGGACTAGCGGCGTTGGGGAGACCCAGTACTTC. The full variable domain, with the rest looked up from reference TRBV5-1 and TRBJ2-5, is KAGVTQTPRYLIKTRGQQVTLSCSPISGHRSVSWYQQTPGQGLQFLFEYFSETQRNKGNFPGRFSGRQFSNSRSEMNVSTLELGDSALYLCASSLGTSGVGETQYFGPGTRLLVL.

The chain links TRBV9 to TRBJ1-5; TRBD1 agrees at 7 bases. The germline V gene encodes CDR1 SGDLS and CDR2 YYNGEE. The V gene end was trimmed by 0 bases and the J gene end by 7 bases; junction bases not matched to a gene: 7. The CDR3 spans 15 residues. CDR3 protein: CASSVEGGAYQPQHF. The DNA for the CDR3 is TGTGCCAGCAGCGTAGAAGGGGGCGCTTACCAGCCCCAGCATTTT.

This clone has just one count. The chain links TRBV21-1 to TRBJ2-7; TRBD2, the table's D call, was not compared with the DNA. TRBV21-1 is assigned pseudogene status. The CDR3 extends over 11 amino acids. The CDR3 is CASRLRVEQYF. The CDR3 DNA is TGTGCCAGCCGATTGAGGGTTGAGCAGTACTTC.

The V call is TRBV6-5, the J call TRBJ2-7; 10 nucleotides match TRBD1. This CDR3 is built from 14 residues. The V gene's germline CDR1 is MNHEY and CDR2 SVGAGI. With V trimmed by 5 bases and J by 3 bases, 4 bases remained unmatched. CDR3 sequence reads: CASSLGQGVYEQYF. The CDR3 region has the DNA TGTGCCAGCAGTCTCGGACAGGGGGTCTACGAGCAGTACTTC.

The chain employs TRBV7-9 and TRBJ2-7; TRBD1 aligns across 10 bases. Germline CDR1 and CDR2: SEHNR and FQNEAQ (reference sequence). V trimming: 5 bases; J trimming: 7 bases; junction bases outside the gene matches: 11. The CDR3 is 15 amino acids. CDR3 sequence reads: CASSLTGVGQGEQYF. The CDR3 DNA reads TGTGCCAGCAGCCTCACGGGGGTGGGACAGGGGGAGCAGTACTTC.

The chain employs TRBV18 and TRBJ2-3; D is uncertain. Germline V gene sequence: CDR1 KGHSH, CDR2 LQKENI. CDR3 length: 14 residues. The ends were cut back, 3 bases at V and 7 bases at J, with 14 bases in the middle. The CDR3, as DNA: TGTGCCAGCTCACCGACTCCTGCACAAAATACGCAGTATTTT. Its protein is CASSPTPAQNTQYF.

This clone appeared a single time. V is TRBV6-6 and J is TRBJ1-5; TRBD1 might be the D (6 bases). V lost 3 bases, J lost 4 bases, and 16 bases lay in between. The germline V gene encodes CDR1 MNHNY and CDR2 SVGAGI (reference sequence). The CDR3 has 16 amino acids. The CDR3 DNA reads TGTGCCAGCAGTTATGGGGGCGCGAAGGAAAATCAGCCCCAGCATTTT. Translated: CASSYGGAKENQPQHF.

This chain uses TRBV9 with TRBJ1-1; the D is unclear. The germline CDR1 and CDR2 sequences are SGDLS and YYNGEE. Deletions cut 4 bases from V and 2 bases from J, with 9 bases between. This CDR3 contains 13 residues. CDR3 amino acids: CASSTTLNTEAFF. CDR3 in DNA: TGTGCCAGCAGCACTACCTTAAACACTGAAGCTTTCTTT.

J is TRBJ1-5 and V is TRBV6-6; 7 bases agree with TRBD1. In germline, CDR1 is MNHNY, CDR2 SVGAGI (reference sequence). The CDR3 has 14 residues. V lost 4 bases and J lost 8; bases outside the gene matches: 8. The DNA for the CDR3 is TGTGCCAGCAGTTCTTCAGGGGGTGGGGAGCCCCAGCATTTT. Protein product: CASSSSGGGEPQHF.

V usage is TRBV6-4 and J usage is TRBJ2-2; 15 nucleotides align to TRBD2. Germline trimming cut 6 bases from V and 7 bases from J; bases unmatched to any gene: 9. This CDR3 has 17 amino acids. Germline V gene lookup returns CDR1 MRHNA and CDR2 SNTAGT. As DNA, the CDR3 is TGTGCCAGCAGCGCTTTCGGGACTAGCGGGAGGATCGGGGAGCTGTTTTTT. It specifies CASSAFGTSGRIGELFF.

V and J are TRBV29-1 and TRBJ2-7; D gene unclear. The V end lost 4 bases, the J end lost 4 bases, and 5 bases lay between the germline ends. This CDR3 contains 10 residues. The germline CDR1 and CDR2 sequences are SQVTM and ANQGSEA. For the CDR3, the DNA is TGCAGCGTTGTTTCGTACGAGCAGTACTTC. Translated, it gives CSVVSYEQYF.

The chain couples TRBV11-2 to TRBJ1-1; D might be TRBD1 (6 bases). CDR1 is SGHAT and CDR2 is FQNNGV in the germline V gene. CDR3 length: 15 amino acids. Trimming took off 5 bases at V and 2 bases at J, with 15 bases between the two ends. In DNA form, the CDR3 reads TGTGCCAGCAGCCCCACGGCAGGGGCTAACACTGAAGCTTTCTTT. Amino acids: CASSPTAGANTEAFF.

The chain couples TRBV9 to TRBJ2-5; 7 bases agree with TRBD1. Germline V gene sequence: CDR1 SGDLS, CDR2 YYNGEE. The ends lost 5 bases at V and 5 bases at J; junction bases unmatched: 6. The CDR3 is made up of 13 amino acids. CDR3 coding DNA: TGTGCCAGCAGTCGACAGGGTACGGAGACCCAGTACTTC. Translating gives CASSRQGTETQYF.

DNA for the CDR3: TGTGCCAGCAGGGCCGGAGGACTAGCGGAGACCTACGAGCAGTACTTC. It encodes CASRAGGLAETYEQYF. The chain employs TRBV27 and TRBJ2-7; 10 bases are a match to TRBD2. This CDR3 has 16 amino acids. V lost 6 bases to trimming and J lost 2 bases; unmatched junction nucleotides: 10. Germline V gene sequence: CDR1 MNHEY, CDR2 SMNVEV (reference sequence).

The CDR3 bases are TGTGCCACCAGCGGACACGGGACAGGGACTAATGAAAAACTGTTTTTT. Protein sequence: CATSGHGTGTNEKLFF. The chain recombines TRBV15 with TRBJ1-4, with 9 bases that match TRBD1. The trim removed 5 bases at V and 2 bases at J, leaving 6 bases unmatched. CDR3 size: 16 residues. The V gene's germline CDR1 is LNHNV and CDR2 YYDKDF (reference sequence).

V is TRBV7-2 and J is TRBJ1-2; tentative D call: TRBD1 (5 bases). The V end lost 5 bases, the J end lost 4 bases, and 26 bases lay between the germline ends. The CDR3 runs to 18 residues. Germline V gene data show CDR1 as SGHTA and CDR2 as FQGNSA. The chain's CDR3 is CASSLIPTDTINVYGYTF. Written as DNA, the CDR3 is TGTGCCAGCAGCCTCATACCCACGGACACTATAAATGTCTATGGCTACACCTTC.

V usage is TRBV19 and J usage is TRBJ1-4; 8 nucleotides agree with TRBD1. Germline CDR1 LNHDA, CDR2 SQIVND (reference sequence). The CDR3 has 15 amino acids. The V gene end was trimmed by 3 bases and the J gene end by 8 bases; junction bases not matched to a gene: 8. The CDR3 nucleotides read TGTGCCAGTAGTATGGGGGACAGGAGGGAAGAAAAACTGTTTTTT. It specifies CASSMGDRREEKLFF. The variable domain in full, completed from reference TRBV19 and TRBJ1-4, reads DGGITQSPKYLFRKEGQNVTLSCEQNLNHDAMYWYRQDPGQGLRLIYYSQIVNDFQKGDIAEGYSVSREKKESFPLTVTSAQKNPTAFYLCASSMGDRREEKLFFGSGTQLSVL.